Sequencing of this TCR beta chain was carried out in a study of OX40 agonist ivuxolimab in advanced cancers. For the study in its entirety: The costimulatory receptor OX40 (CD134) was targeted by ivuxolimab, a fully human IgG2 agonistic monoclonal antibody. In the dose-escalation cohort, over 65% of patients were male, and the mean age was roughly 60 years, with a range of roughly 23 to 85. The paper reports the monotherapy dose-escalation portion (N of about 47 patients) of the phase I ivuxolimab trial. Intravenous ivuxolimab was administered to patients every 2 weeks at six dose levels: 0.01, 0.1, 0.3, 1.5, 3 and 10 mg/kg. Among the roughly 52 dose-escalation patients, around 20 had hepatocellular carcinoma, 15 or so melanoma, 9 renal cell carcinoma and 9 head and neck cancer. Patients were allowed to have had prior anti-PD-1, anti-PD-L1 or anti-CTLA-4 therapy, and 40% to 45% of the dose-escalation patients had been treated with checkpoint inhibitors. The purpose of peripheral TCRbeta sequencing was to test whether ivuxolimab changed TCR sequence diversity and led to clonal T-cell expansion. Partial responses occurred in three dose-escalation patients: two with cutaneous melanoma and one with hepatocellular carcinoma. On the study overall, not on this receptor specifically: After ivuxolimab, more expanded clones were found on average in CD8+ T cells than in CD4+ T cells. Which antigens the clonally expanded peripheral T cells were specific for was not determined. In partial responders in the 0.1-3.0 mg/kg groups, normalized peripheral clonal expansion was found to be among the lowest, especially among CD8+ T cells. Low levels of normalized T-cell clonal expansion were also seen in some patients who did not respond. At doses of 0.1 to 3.0 mg/kg, clonal expansion of both CD4+ and CD8+ T cells in blood was seen between baseline and week 6.

To sequence the TCRbeta CDR3 region, genomic DNA was isolated from the sorted cells. The immunoSEQ Assay was used to sequence the TCRbeta CDR3 regions. TCRdb retrieved this table from immuneACCESS and kept in-frame rearrangements only. Not all clones are present; in checked studies, unresolved V genes account for under half, and no reason is known for the remainder. In this sample the table shows tens of thousands of clones, roughly 90% of which occur a single time. 1.3% of the sample is taken by the ten largest. The trial excluded patients who had a history of autoimmune disease or were on systemic immunosuppression. In every dose cohort, peripheral blood was drawn for TCR sequencing at baseline, cycle 4 day 1, and cycle 7 day 1. The samples were drawn from a first-in-human, open-label, multicenter phase I dose-escalation trial of ivuxolimab. Adults with locally advanced or metastatic melanoma, renal cell, hepatocellular, or head and neck squamous cell carcinoma were enrolled in the trial. Before TCR sequencing, CD4+ and CD8+ T cells were separately sorted from peripheral blood.

Spanning cysteine to phenylalanine, the CDR3 consists of 11 amino acids. Only the CDR3 part of the read is kept: 33 bases, read in frame from the first base. Based on the germline V gene (reference sequence), the CDR1 and CDR2 sequences are DFQATT and SNEGSKA. Cut back by 0 bases and 6 bases, the V and J ends lie 3 bases apart. This clone was seen once. Its antigen is currently not known. No clone much larger than this one lies a single base away; base qualities are absent. The receptor was derived from an adult with an advanced solid tumor such as melanoma, head and neck, liver or kidney cancer. The chain is encoded by TRBV20-1 joined to TRBJ2-1; the D gene is not confidently resolved. Sequenced material: CD4+ or CD8+ T cells sorted from blood, taken in a trial of the OX40 agonist ivuxolimab. The encoded CDR3 is CSARDFNEQFF. Here is the DNA: TGCAGTGCTAGAGATTTCAATGAGCAGTTCTTC.